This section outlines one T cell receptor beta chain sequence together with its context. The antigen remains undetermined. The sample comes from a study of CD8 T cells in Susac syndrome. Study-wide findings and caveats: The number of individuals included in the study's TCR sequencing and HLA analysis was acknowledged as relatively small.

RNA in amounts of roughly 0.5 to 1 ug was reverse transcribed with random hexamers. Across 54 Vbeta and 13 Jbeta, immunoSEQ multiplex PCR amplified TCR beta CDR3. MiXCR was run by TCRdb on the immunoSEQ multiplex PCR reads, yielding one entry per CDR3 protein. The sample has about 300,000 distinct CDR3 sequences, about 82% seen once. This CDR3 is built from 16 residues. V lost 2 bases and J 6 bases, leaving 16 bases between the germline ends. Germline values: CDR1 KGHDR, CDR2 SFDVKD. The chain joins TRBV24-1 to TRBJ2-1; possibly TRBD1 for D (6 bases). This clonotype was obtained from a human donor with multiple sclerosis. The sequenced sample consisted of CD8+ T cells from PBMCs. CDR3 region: CATSDSNRANGNEQFF. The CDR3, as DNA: TGTGCCACCAGTGATTCTAACAGGGCAAACGGCAATGAGCAGTTCTTC.